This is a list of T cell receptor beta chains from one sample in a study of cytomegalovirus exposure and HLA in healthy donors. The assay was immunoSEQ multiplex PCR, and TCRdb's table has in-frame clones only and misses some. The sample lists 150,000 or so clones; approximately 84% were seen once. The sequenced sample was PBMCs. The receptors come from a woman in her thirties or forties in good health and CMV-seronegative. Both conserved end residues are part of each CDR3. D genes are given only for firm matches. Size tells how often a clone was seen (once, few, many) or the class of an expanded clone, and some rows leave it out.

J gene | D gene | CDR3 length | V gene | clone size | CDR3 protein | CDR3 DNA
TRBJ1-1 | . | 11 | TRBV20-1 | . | CSARQITEAFF | TGCAGTGCTAGGCAGATCACTGAAGCTTTCTTT
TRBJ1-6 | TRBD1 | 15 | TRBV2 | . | CASSGPTGANSPLHF | TGTGCCAGCAGTGGCCCGACAGGGGCTAATTCACCCCTCCACTTT
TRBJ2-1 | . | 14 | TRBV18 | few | CASSPDLQVNEQFF | TGTGCCAGCTCACCGGATCTTCAGGTCAATGAGCAGTTCTTC
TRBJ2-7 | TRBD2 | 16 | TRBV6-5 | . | CASSYSRLAGAYEQYF | TGTGCCAGCAGTTACTCGCGCCTAGCGGGAGCCTACGAGCAGTACTTC
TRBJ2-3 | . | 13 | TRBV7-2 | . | CASSLLYTDTQYF | TGTGCCAGCAGCTTGTTGTACACAGATACGCAGTATTTT
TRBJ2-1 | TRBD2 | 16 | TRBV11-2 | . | CASSLGEGFSYNEQFF | TGTGCCAGCAGCCTCGGGGAGGGCTTCTCCTACAATGAGCAGTTCTTC
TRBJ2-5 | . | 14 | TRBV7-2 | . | CASSSRSSQETQYF | TGTGCCAGCAGCTCCCGTAGCAGCCAAGAGACCCAGTACTTC
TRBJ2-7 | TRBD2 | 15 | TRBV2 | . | CASKKQLAGAYEQYF | TGTGCCAGCAAGAAACAACTAGCGGGAGCCTACGAGCAGTACTTC
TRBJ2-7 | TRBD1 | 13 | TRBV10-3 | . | CAITGQGFDEQYF | TGTGCCATCACCGGACAGGGGTTCGACGAGCAGTACTTC
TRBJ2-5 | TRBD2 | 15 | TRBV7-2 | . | CASSQTSGSLPGQYF | TGTGCCAGCAGCCAGACTAGCGGGAGCTTACCGGGGCAGTACTTC
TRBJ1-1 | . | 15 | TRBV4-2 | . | CASSQSRAKGTEAFF | TGTGCCAGCAGCCAATCAAGGGCCAAGGGGACTGAAGCTTTCTTT
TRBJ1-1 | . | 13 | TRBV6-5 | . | CASSDWGGTEAFF | TGTGCCAGCAGTGATTGGGGAGGCACTGAAGCTTTCTTT
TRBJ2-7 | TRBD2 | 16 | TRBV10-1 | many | CASSKTPASGPYEQYF | TGCGCCAGCAGTAAGACCCCGGCTAGCGGACCCTACGAGCAGTACTTC
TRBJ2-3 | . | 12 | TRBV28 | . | CASQESTDTQYF | TGTGCCAGCCAAGAGAGCACAGATACGCAGTATTTT
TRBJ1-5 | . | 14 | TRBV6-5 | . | CASSPQDSNQPQHF | TGTGCCAGCTCCCCTCAGGATAGCAATCAGCCCCAGCATTTT
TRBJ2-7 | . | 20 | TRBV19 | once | CASSIDPSAGPFVYGYEQYF | TGTGCCAGTAGTATAGATCCTTCGGCAGGGCCTTTTGTATATGGCTACGAGCAGTACTTC
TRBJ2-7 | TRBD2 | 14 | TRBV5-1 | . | CASSFTSGSYEQYF | TGCGCCAGCAGCTTCACTAGCGGGTCCTACGAGCAGTACTTC
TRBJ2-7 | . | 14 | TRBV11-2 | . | CASSPQGGPYEQYF | TGTGCCAGCAGCCCTCAAGGGGGACCCTACGAGCAGTACTTC
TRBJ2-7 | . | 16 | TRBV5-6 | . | CASSRLDRLVTYEQYF | TGTGCCAGCAGCCGCCTCGATCGTTTAGTAACCTACGAGCAGTACTTC
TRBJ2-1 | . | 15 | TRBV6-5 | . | CASTTGEQMHNEQFF | TGTGCCAGCACCACCGGGGAGCAGATGCACAATGAGCAGTTCTTC
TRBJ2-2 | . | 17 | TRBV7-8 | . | CASSTATVGRGSGELFF | TGTGCCAGCAGCACAGCGACGGTGGGAAGGGGCTCCGGGGAGCTGTTTTTT
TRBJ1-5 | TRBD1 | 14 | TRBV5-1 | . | CASSSDRGHQPQHF | TGCGCCAGCAGCTCTGACAGGGGCCACCAGCCCCAGCATTTT
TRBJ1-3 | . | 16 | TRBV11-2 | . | CASSFTPTRGGNTIYF | TGTGCCAGCAGCTTCACCCCAACAAGGGGAGGAAACACCATATATTTT
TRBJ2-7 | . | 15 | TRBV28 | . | CASVANRVAGAEQYF | TGTGCCAGCGTGGCGAACCGCGTGGCGGGTGCCGAGCAGTACTTC
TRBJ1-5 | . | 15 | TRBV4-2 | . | CASSQSTVSNQPQHF | TGTGCCAGCAGCCAAAGCACAGTTAGCAATCAGCCCCAGCATTTT
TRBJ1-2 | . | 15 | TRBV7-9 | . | CASSLRQAERVGYTF | TGTGCCAGCAGCCTCCGACAGGCGGAACGGGTTGGCTACACCTTC
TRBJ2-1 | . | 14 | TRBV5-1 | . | CASGITGSYNEQFF | TGCGCCAGCGGAATCACGGGCTCCTACAATGAGCAGTTCTTC
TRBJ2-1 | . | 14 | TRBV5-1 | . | CASSSVASLNEQFF | TGCGCCAGCAGCTCCGTAGCATCTCTCAATGAGCAGTTCTTC
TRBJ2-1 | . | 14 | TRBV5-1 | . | CASSLIQAYNEQFF | TGCGCCAGCAGCTTGATACAGGCCTACAATGAGCAGTTCTTC
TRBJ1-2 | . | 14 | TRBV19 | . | CASRPNRWAGGYTF | TGTGCCAGTAGACCCAACAGGTGGGCTGGGGGCTACACCTTC
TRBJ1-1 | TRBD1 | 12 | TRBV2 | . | CASSPQGRTAFF | TGTGCCAGCAGCCCACAGGGGCGGACTGCTTTCTTT
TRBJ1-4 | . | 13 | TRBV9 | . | CASSVAPNEKLFF | TGTGCCAGCAGCGTAGCTCCGAATGAAAAACTGTTTTTT
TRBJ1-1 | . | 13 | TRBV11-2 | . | CASSPRANTEAFF | TGTGCCAGCAGCCCACGAGCGAACACTGAAGCTTTCTTT
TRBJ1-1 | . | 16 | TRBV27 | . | CASSLGFPQSNTEAFF | TGTGCCAGCAGTTTAGGTTTTCCCCAGTCCAACACTGAAGCTTTCTTT
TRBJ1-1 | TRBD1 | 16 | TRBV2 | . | CASSPDGQGGSAEAFF | TGTGCCAGCAGTCCCGACGGACAGGGAGGGTCGGCTGAAGCTTTCTTT
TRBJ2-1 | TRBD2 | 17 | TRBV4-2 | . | CASSQGLAGGGVHEQFF | TGTGCCAGCAGCCAAGGACTAGCGGGAGGGGGTGTGCATGAGCAGTTCTTC
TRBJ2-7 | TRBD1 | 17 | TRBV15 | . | CATSTRQGATVGYEQYF | TGTGCCACCAGCACGAGACAGGGGGCGACTGTGGGCTACGAGCAGTACTTC
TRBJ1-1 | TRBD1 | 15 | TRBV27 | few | CASSALQGVNTEAFF | TGTGCCAGCTCCGCGCTACAGGGGGTGAACACTGAAGCTTTCTTT
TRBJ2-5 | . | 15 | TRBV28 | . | CASPPRGLFQETQYF | TGTGCCAGCCCCCCCCGTGGACTCTTCCAAGAGACCCAGTACTTC
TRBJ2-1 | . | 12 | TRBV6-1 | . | CASSKQGDEQFF | TGTGCCAGCAGCAAACAGGGAGATGAGCAGTTCTTC
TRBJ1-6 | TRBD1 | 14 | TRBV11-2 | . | CASSLGDREVPLHF | TGTGCCAGCAGCTTGGGGGACAGGGAGGTACCCCTCCACTTT
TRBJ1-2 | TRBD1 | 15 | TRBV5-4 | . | CASSLESRDRGGYTF | TGTGCCAGCAGCTTGGAATCCCGGGACAGGGGTGGCTACACCTTC
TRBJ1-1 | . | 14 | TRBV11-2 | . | CASSSVGVYTEAFF | TGTGCCAGCAGTTCAGTCGGGGTCTACACTGAAGCTTTCTTT
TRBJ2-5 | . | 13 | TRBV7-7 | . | CASSPLVSETQYF | TGTGCCAGCAGCCCACTAGTGTCGGAGACCCAGTACTTC
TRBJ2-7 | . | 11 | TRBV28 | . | CASSSHYEQYF | TGTGCCAGCAGTTCACATTACGAGCAGTACTTC
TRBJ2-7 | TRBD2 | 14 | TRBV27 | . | CASSTGLAAYEQYF | TGTGCCAGCTCAACAGGACTAGCGGCCTACGAGCAGTACTTC
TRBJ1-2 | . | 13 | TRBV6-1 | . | CASSKQGIHGYTF | TGTGCCAGCAGTAAGCAGGGTATCCATGGCTACACCTTC
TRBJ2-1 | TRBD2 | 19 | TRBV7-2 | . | CASSSRLAGDSRSYNEQFF | TGTGCCAGCAGCTCGCGACTAGCGGGAGATTCGCGGTCCTACAATGAGCAGTTCTTC
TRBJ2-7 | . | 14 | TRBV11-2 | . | CASSFDRTSYEQYF | TGTGCCAGCAGCTTTGACAGGACCTCCTACGAGCAGTACTTC
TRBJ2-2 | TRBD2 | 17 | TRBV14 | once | CASSQRTSGRDTGELFF | TGTGCCAGCAGCCAAAGGACTAGCGGGCGAGACACCGGGGAGCTGTTTTTT